This TCR beta chain was sequenced for a study of human T cells and chemical hapten exposure. Study results and limitations: Significantly more large CDR3 similarity clusters were formed by expanded TCRs than by controls.

A word on this clonotype: What it binds is unknown.

The CDR3 length is 17 residues. With V trimmed by 4 bases and J by 2 bases, 9 bases remained unmatched. Germline CDR1 is SGDLS and CDR2 is YYNGEE. Stated time point: patch test 1, 2 weeks after DPC sensitization. Treatment in this sample: therapeutic diphenylcyclopropenone sensitization with weekly scalp DPC. One entry per CDR3 protein, called by TCRdb with MiXCR from the RACE reads. Among 100,000 or so distinct CDR3 sequences, around 10% were seen once, and the ten largest hold around 3.4%. This TCR was recovered from a woman in her thirties or forties with alopecia areata. Some clones in this sample may be carry-over from other donors' samples. The V call is TRBV9, the J call TRBJ2-2; 9 bases map to TRBD2. The sequencing used whole blood, collected in connection with sensitization to the hapten diphenylcyclopropenone (DPC). The CDR3 loop reads CASSPRGTSYNTGELFF. CDR3 sequence (DNA): TGTGCCAGCAGCCCTCGGGGGACTAGCTACAACACCGGGGAGCTGTTTTTT.